This entry lists 11 T cell receptor beta chains sequenced from one sample in a study of T cells after yellow fever vaccination. Each CDR3 protein is one row after TCRdb ran MiXCR on the 5' RACE reads. The data hold a few hundred thousand distinct CDR3 sequences, with about 4% observed a single time. The sequencing used PBMCs, collected 5 days after the yellow fever booster vaccination. The receptors were gathered from a man younger than 30 who received the YFV17D yellow fever vaccine.

This clonotype has just a few counts. This chain uses TRBV2 with TRBJ2-5; 8 bases are a match to TRBD1. Germline CDR1 reads SNHLY; CDR2 reads FYNNEI. V dropped 9 bases and J dropped 2; count of bases not matched to a gene: 8. The CDR3 totals 14 residues. This CDR3 is CARDRVGGQETQYF. As DNA, the CDR3 is TGTGCCAGGGACAGGGTTGGGGGTCAAGAGACCCAGTACTTC.

The chain employs TRBV4-3 and TRBJ2-5, with TRBD2 as a possible D gene (5 bases). The CDR3 has 14 residues. Trimming shortened V by 3 bases and J by 5 bases, and 13 bases separated the two germline ends. Per the germline V gene, CDR1 is LGHNA and CDR2 is YSLEER. Here the CDR3 reads CASSHYEGTETQYF. CDR3 DNA: TGCGCCAGCAGCCACTACGAGGGCACCGAGACCCAGTACTTC.

The chain carries TRBV19 and TRBJ2-3; perhaps D is TRBD1 or TRBD2 (6 bases each). The germline V and J ends were trimmed by 3 bases and 2 bases, with 18 bases remaining between them. The CDR3 contains 17 residues. The V gene's germline CDR1 is LNHDA and CDR2 SQIVND (reference sequence). The CDR3, as DNA: TGTGCCAGTAGTATCGCCATCGCCGGGGGCCCCACAGATACGCAGTATTTT. Translation: CASSIAIAGGPTDTQYF. Drawing the rest from reference TRBV19 and TRBJ2-3, the complete variable domain is DGGITQSPKYLFRKEGQNVTLSCEQNLNHDAMYWYRQDPGQGLRLIYYSQIVNDFQKGDIAEGYSVSREKKESFPLTVTSAQKNPTAFYLCASSIAIAGGPTDTQYFGPGTRLTVL.

This clonotype was observed many times. The gene calls are TRBV9 and TRBJ2-2; D unresolved. The CDR3 contains 15 residues. Trimming left V 0 bases short and J 1 base short, with 7 bases between. Germline CDR1 reads SGDLS; CDR2 reads YYNGEE. The DNA for the CDR3 is TGTGCCAGCAGCGTAGCCAAGGGGAACACCGGGGAGCTGTTTTTT. It specifies CASSVAKGNTGELFF.

The rearrangement uses TRBV24-1 and TRBJ2-3; 8 nucleotides agree with TRBD2. The germline gives CDR1 KGHDR, CDR2 SFDVKD. The trim removed 5 bases at V and 5 bases at J, leaving 8 bases unmatched. The CDR3 covers 15 residues. This CDR3 reads CATSVEGTSRDTQYF. Here the CDR3 DNA reads TGTGCCACCAGTGTTGAGGGGACTAGTAGAGATACGCAGTATTTT.

This clonotype was picked up many times. The CDR3 is CASSSGSWGSANEQFF. The CDR3 bases are TGTGCCAGCAGCTCAGGGAGCTGGGGGTCCGCGAATGAGCAGTTCTTC. This chain uses TRBV7-8 with TRBJ2-1; D possibly matches TRBD1 or TRBD2 (5 bases each). CDR3 length equals 16 residues. With 4 bases removed from V and 7 bases from J, the gap between germline ends came to 20 bases. The germline CDR1 and CDR2 sequences are SGHVS and FQNEAQ.

V and J are TRBV7-9 and TRBJ2-4; TRBD2 matches at 10 bases. Germline V gene data show CDR1 as SEHNR and CDR2 as FQNEAQ (reference sequence). V shed 8 bases and J 0 bases; nucleotides not matched to a gene: 10. The CDR3 sequence is 17 residues long. CDR3 sequence (DNA): TGTGCCAGCTCCCGGACTAGCGGCGGGATAGCCAAAAACATTCAGTACTTC. Translating it yields CASSRTSGGIAKNIQYF.

The chain links TRBV4-2 to TRBJ2-2; 14 nucleotides align to TRBD2. V was pared by 6 bases and J by 7 bases, with 10 bases of the junction left unmatched. The CDR3 is 17 amino acids. Looked up from germline, CDR1 is LGHNA and CDR2 is YNFKEQ. CDR3 sequence (DNA): TGTGCCAGCAGTCCCCTGACTAGCGGGGGGGCGAACGGGGAGCTGTTTTTT. This gives the protein CASSPLTSGGANGELFF.

This clonotype was found a few times. The chain has TRBV20-1 and TRBJ1-1; D possibly corresponds to TRBD1 (6 bases). V was pared by 6 bases and J by 0 bases, with 11 bases between. Germline CDR1 reads DFQATT; CDR2 reads SNEGSKA (reference sequence). The CDR3 loop spans 13 amino acids. For the CDR3, the DNA is TGCAGTGCAGTTGGACAGCTGAACACTGAAGCTTTCTTT. As protein: CSAVGQLNTEAFF.

The genes are TRBV7-9 and TRBJ2-4, with D possibly being TRBD2 (5 bases). This CDR3 contains 16 residues. CDR1 and CDR2 from the germline V gene are SEHNR and FQNEAQ (reference sequence). Deletions cut 0 bases from V and 2 bases from J, with 11 bases between. The CDR3 sequence: CASSLASGESKNIQYF. The CDR3 DNA is TGTGCCAGCAGCTTAGCTTCCGGGGAGTCCAAAAACATTCAGTACTTC.

This clonotype has ten or more counts. This rearrangement joins TRBV6-2 or TRBV6-3 to TRBJ2-4; D is unresolved. The CDR3 has 16 residues. Per the germline V gene, CDR1 is MNHEY and CDR2 is SVGEGT. Trimming shortened V by 0 bases and J by 6 bases, and 15 bases separated the two germline ends. This CDR3 reads CASSYSTLESGNIQYF. The CDR3 DNA reads TGTGCCAGCAGTTACTCGACTCTGGAGTCGGGAAACATTCAGTACTTC.